This passage covers 20 T cell receptor beta chains from one sample sequenced in a study of T cell responses to AZD1222 COVID-19 vaccine. Assay used: immunoSEQ multiplex PCR; TCRdb lists only in-frame clones, some missing. The sample includes about 150,000 clones, over 75% of them seen just once. The input for sequencing was peripheral blood, taken on day 0 of AZD1222 vaccination. All receptors derive from an adult in good health.

The genes are TRBV7-9 and TRBJ2-1; D is uncertain. CDR3 length equals 11 residues. CDR1 is SEHNR and CDR2 is FQNEAQ in the germline V gene (reference sequence). The V end lost 5 bases, the J end lost 3 bases, and 2 bases lay between the germline ends. The CDR3 bases are TGTGCCAGCAGCCGCTACAATGAGCAGTTCTTC. As protein: CASSRYNEQFF.

The chain has TRBV19 and TRBJ1-2, with 7 bases lining up with TRBD1. The CDR3 contains 12 residues. The germline gives CDR1 LNHDA, CDR2 SQIVND (reference sequence). V shed 6 bases, J shed 6 bases, and the junction held 4 bases outside the gene matches. DNA for the CDR3: TGTGCCAGTAGGTACAGGGGTGATGGCTACACCTTC. Translated, it gives CASRYRGDGYTF.

The chain joins TRBV19 to TRBJ2-3; TRBD1 might be the D (6 bases). The germline gives CDR1 LNHDA, CDR2 SQIVND (reference sequence). Trimming pared 3 bases from V and 0 bases from J, leaving 22 bases between. The CDR3 contains 19 residues. CDR3 nucleotides: TGTGCCAGTAGTATGGGGGCTGGTGGGAGCAAACCTAGCACAGATACGCAGTATTTT. Its translation is CASSMGAGGSKPSTDTQYF.

V gene TRBV7-2 combines with J gene TRBJ2-5; D might be TRBD2 (5 bases). V lost 1 base and J lost 1, with 10 bases in between. In germline, CDR1 is SGHTA, CDR2 FQGNSA. This CDR3 has 15 residues. CDR3: CASSLGAGVQETQYF. The CDR3, as DNA: TGTGCCAGCAGCTTAGGCGCCGGGGTCCAAGAGACCCAGTACTTC.

The chain carries TRBV6-5 and TRBJ2-7; 7 positions agree with TRBD1. CDR3 length equals 16 residues. Per the germline V gene, CDR1 is MNHEY and CDR2 is SVGAGI. After removal of 4 bases from V and 0 bases from J, the junction contained 9 bases not matched to a gene. CDR3 nucleotides: TGTGCCAGCAGTTCGTACGTAGGACAGGTCTCCTACGAGCAGTACTTC. Protein product: CASSSYVGQVSYEQYF.

This clone was detected a few times. V is TRBV7-9 and J is TRBJ2-1; TRBD2 agrees at 8 bases. Trimming took 1 base from V and 7 from J; bases not matched to a gene: 9. CDR1 is SEHNR, CDR2 FQNEAQ, per germline (reference sequence). There are 16 residues in the CDR3. CDR3 in amino acids: CASSLGTGTRGNEQFF. In DNA form, the CDR3 reads TGTGCCAGCAGCTTAGGAACCGGGACTAGAGGAAATGAGCAGTTCTTC.

This clone was detected once. CDR3 bases: TGTGCCAGCAGCTTAATAGGGACAGGGGGCACGACCGGGGAGCTGTTTTTT. This encodes CASSLIGTGGTTGELFF. The V and J genes are TRBV7-8 and TRBJ2-2; the match to TRBD1 covers 12 bases. Germline loops: CDR1 SGHVS, CDR2 FQNEAQ. This CDR3 contains 17 residues. V shed 2 bases and J 5 bases; nucleotides not matched to a gene: 6. Variable domain in full (rest from reference TRBV7-8 and TRBJ2-2): GAGVSQSPRYKVAKRGQDVALRCDPISGHVSLFWYQQALGQGPEFLTYFQNEAQLDKSGLPSDRFFAERPEGSVSTLKIQRTQQEDSAVYLCASSLIGTGGTTGELFFGEGSRLTVL.

V and J are TRBV9 and TRBJ1-4; a weak D match, TRBD1 (5 bases). The CDR3 spans 15 residues. V lost 5 bases to trimming and J lost 7 bases, with 18 bases between them. From germline, CDR1 is SGDLS and CDR2 YYNGEE. The CDR3 sequence: CASSMDGGSGEKLFF. The CDR3 region has the DNA TGTGCCAGCAGTATGGATGGGGGGAGTGGTGAAAAACTGTTTTTT.

This chain uses TRBV24-1 with TRBJ1-1; TRBD1 agrees at 7 bases. The J segment lost 8 bases and the V segment lost 6 bases, leaving 5 bases of the junction unmatched. This CDR3 region has 12 residues. Germline-derived CDR1 and CDR2 are KGHDR and SFDVKD. CDR3 sequence: CATSLLGGEAFF. Written as DNA, the CDR3 is TGTGCCACCAGTTTATTAGGGGGCGAAGCTTTCTTT.

The V and J genes are TRBV11-3 and TRBJ2-7, with 7 bases fitting TRBD1. The V gene end was trimmed by 3 bases and the J gene end by 1 base; junction bases not matched to a gene: 12. Germline V CDR1 and CDR2: SGHNT, YENEEA. The CDR3 totals 17 residues. The DNA of the CDR3 is TGTGCCAGCAGCTTGCAAAACCGACAGGGCTGGTCCTACGAGCAGTACTTC. Amino acid sequence: CASSLQNRQGWSYEQYF.

The chain has TRBV6-5 and TRBJ1-1, with 10 positions matching TRBD1. The CDR3 contains 13 residues. V trimming: 6 bases; J trimming: 5 bases; junction bases outside the gene matches: 3. The germline gives CDR1 MNHEY, CDR2 SVGAGI. This CDR3 is CASRGQGLTEAFF. In DNA form, the CDR3 reads TGTGCCAGCAGGGGACAGGGGTTGACTGAAGCTTTCTTT.

The chain combines TRBV2 with TRBJ1-5; a weak D match, TRBD1 (5 bases). The ends were cut back, 8 bases at V and 4 bases at J, with 9 bases in the middle. The CDR3 is 12 residues long. In germline, CDR1 is SNHLY, CDR2 FYNNEI. CDR3 bases: TGTGCCAGCGGGACGGAGAATCAGCCCCAGCATTTT. Amino acid sequence: CASGTENQPQHF. Filled out from reference TRBV2 and TRBJ1-5, the complete variable domain reads EPEVTQTPSHQVTQMGQEVILRCVPISNHLYFYWYRQILGQKVEFLVSFYNNEISEKSEIFDDQFSVERPDGSNFTLKIRSTKLEDSAMYFCASGTENQPQHFGDGTRLSIL.

In this sample, this clone turned up once. The chain employs TRBV2 and TRBJ1-6; 7 bases line up with TRBD1. Germline assignment: CDR1 SNHLY and CDR2 FYNNEI. CDR3 length: 15 amino acids. The V gene end was trimmed by 2 bases and the J gene end by 7 bases; junction bases not matched to a gene: 5. The CDR3 nucleotides are TGTGCCAGCAGTGAAATGGGGACAGCGAATTCACCCCTCCACTTT. Amino acid sequence: CASSEMGTANSPLHF.

The genes are TRBV10-2 and TRBJ2-7; perhaps TRBD2 as D (7 bases). The CDR3 has 10 amino acids. Trimming left V 8 bases short and J 6 bases short, with 8 bases between. The germline CDR1 and CDR2 sequences are WSHSY and SAAADI. Written as DNA, the CDR3 is TGCGCCAGCGGGGGGGCCGAGCAGTACTTC. Translating gives CASGGAEQYF.

The chain links TRBV4-3 to TRBJ1-1; weak D call: TRBD1 (6 bases). CDR3 length: 17 residues. V was pared by 4 bases and J by 6 bases, with 24 bases between. Germline CDR1 and CDR2: LGHNA and YSLEER. CDR3 sequence (DNA): TGCGCCAGCAGCCCCTCTTTTGGGGGGCTTCTTCCACCTGAAGCTTTCTTT. It specifies CASSPSFGGLLPPEAFF.

The chain recombines TRBV30 with TRBJ1-2; a weak D match, TRBD1 (6 bases). This CDR3 has 12 amino acids. Germline V gene data show CDR1 as GTSNPN and CDR2 as SVGIG (reference sequence). Trimming pared 5 bases from V and 4 bases from J, leaving 11 bases between. The CDR3 nucleotides read TGTGCCTGGGCCGGGACACTCTATGGCTACACCTTC. It codes for CAWAGTLYGYTF.

The chain employs TRBV27 and TRBJ2-1; D is unclear. Per germline, CDR1 MNHEY and CDR2 SMNVEV (reference sequence). There are 16 residues in the CDR3. V dropped 0 bases and J dropped 3 bases, with 12 bases sitting between them. DNA for the CDR3: TGTGCCAGCAGTTTATCGGCAGGAAATTACTACAATGAGCAGTTCTTC. Translated: CASSLSAGNYYNEQFF.

The chain links TRBV27 to TRBJ1-2; 8 bases line up with TRBD1. In germline, CDR1 is MNHEY, CDR2 SMNVEV (reference sequence). V lost 5 bases and J lost 5; bases outside the gene matches: 10. CDR3 length equals 15 residues. Here the CDR3 reads CASSTRQGNLYGYTF. CDR3 in DNA: TGTGCCAGCAGTACACGACAGGGGAACCTTTATGGCTACACCTTC.

The CDR3 loop reads CASSSNDNSPLHF. CDR3 in DNA: TGCGCCAGCAGCTCGAACGATAATTCACCCCTCCACTTT. V usage is TRBV5-1 and J usage is TRBJ1-6; no clear D. CDR1 and CDR2 from the germline V gene are SGHRS and YFSETQ. V gave up 3 bases and J gave up 5 bases, with 6 bases separating them. This CDR3 region has 13 residues.

V gene TRBV11-3 combines with J gene TRBJ2-5; a possible D gene is TRBD1 (6 bases). CDR3 length: 15 amino acids. The germline V and J ends were trimmed by 1 base and 4 bases, with 13 bases remaining between them. From germline, CDR1 is SGHNT and CDR2 YENEEA. CDR3 sequence (DNA): TGTGCCAGCAGCTTAGGGCAGGGGCTTCGAGAGACCCAGTACTTC. Its translation is CASSLGQGLRETQYF. The entire variable domain, with the rest obtained from reference TRBV11-3 and TRBJ2-5, is as follows: EAGVVQSPRYKIIEKKQPVAFWCNPISGHNTLYWYLQNLGQGPELLIRYENEEAVDDSQLPKDRFSAERLKGVDSTLKIQPAELGDSAVYLCASSLGQGLRETQYFGPGTRLLVL.